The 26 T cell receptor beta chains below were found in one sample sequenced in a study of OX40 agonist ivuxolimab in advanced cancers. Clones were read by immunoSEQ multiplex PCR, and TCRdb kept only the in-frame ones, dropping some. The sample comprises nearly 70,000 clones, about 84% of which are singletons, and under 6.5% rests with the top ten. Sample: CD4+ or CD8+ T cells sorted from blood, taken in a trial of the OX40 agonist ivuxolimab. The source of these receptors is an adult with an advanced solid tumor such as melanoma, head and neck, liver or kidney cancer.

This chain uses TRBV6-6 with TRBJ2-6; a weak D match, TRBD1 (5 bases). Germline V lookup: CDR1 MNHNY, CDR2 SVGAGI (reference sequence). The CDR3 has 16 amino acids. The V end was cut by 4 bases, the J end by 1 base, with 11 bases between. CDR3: CASSFLRVSGANVLTF. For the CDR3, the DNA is TGTGCCAGCAGTTTTCTCAGGGTATCTGGGGCCAACGTCCTGACTTTC.

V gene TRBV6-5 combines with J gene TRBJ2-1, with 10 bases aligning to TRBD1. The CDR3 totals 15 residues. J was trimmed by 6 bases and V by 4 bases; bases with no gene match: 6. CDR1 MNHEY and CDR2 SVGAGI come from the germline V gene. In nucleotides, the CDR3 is TGTGCCAGCAGTTCCGGACAGGGGGATGGCAATGAGCAGTTCTTC. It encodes CASSSGQGDGNEQFF.

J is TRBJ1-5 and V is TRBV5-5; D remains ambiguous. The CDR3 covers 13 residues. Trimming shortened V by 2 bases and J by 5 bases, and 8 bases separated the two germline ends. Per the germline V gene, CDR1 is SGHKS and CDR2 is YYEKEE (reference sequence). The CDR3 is CASSFAGDQPQHF. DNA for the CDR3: TGTGCCAGCAGCTTTGCGGGAGATCAGCCCCAGCATTTT.

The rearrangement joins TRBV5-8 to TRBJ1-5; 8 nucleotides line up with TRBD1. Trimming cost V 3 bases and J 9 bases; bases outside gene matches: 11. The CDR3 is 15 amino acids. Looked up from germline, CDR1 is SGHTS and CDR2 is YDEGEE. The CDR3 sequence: CASSSAGTGLGPQHF. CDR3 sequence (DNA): TGTGCCAGCAGCTCCGCGGGGACAGGACTCGGGCCCCAGCATTTT.

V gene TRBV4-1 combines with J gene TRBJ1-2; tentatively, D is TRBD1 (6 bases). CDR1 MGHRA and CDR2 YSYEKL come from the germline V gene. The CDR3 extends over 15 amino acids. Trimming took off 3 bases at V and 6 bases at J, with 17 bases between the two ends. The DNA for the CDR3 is TGCGCCAGCAGCCATCCGCAGGGGCTCCCCGATGGCTACACCTTC. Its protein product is CASSHPQGLPDGYTF.

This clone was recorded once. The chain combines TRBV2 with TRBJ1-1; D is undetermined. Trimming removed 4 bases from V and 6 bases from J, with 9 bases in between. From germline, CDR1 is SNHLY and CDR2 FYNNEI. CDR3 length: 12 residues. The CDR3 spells CASSGEGPEAFF. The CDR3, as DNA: TGTGCCAGCAGTGGGGAAGGACCTGAAGCTTTCTTT.

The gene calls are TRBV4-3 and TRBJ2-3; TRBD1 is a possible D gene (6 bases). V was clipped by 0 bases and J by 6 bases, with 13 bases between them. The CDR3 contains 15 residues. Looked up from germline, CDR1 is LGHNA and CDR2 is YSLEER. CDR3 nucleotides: TGCGCCAGCAGCCAAGATCTCCAAGGGGGTGATACGCAGTATTTT. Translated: CASSQDLQGGDTQYF.

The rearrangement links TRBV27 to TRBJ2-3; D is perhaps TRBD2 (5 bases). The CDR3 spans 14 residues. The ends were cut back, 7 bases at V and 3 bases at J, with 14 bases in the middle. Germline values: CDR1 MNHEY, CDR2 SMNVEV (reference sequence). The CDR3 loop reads CASTRGSWTDTQYF. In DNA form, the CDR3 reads TGTGCCAGCACCCGGGGATCCTGGACAGATACGCAGTATTTT.

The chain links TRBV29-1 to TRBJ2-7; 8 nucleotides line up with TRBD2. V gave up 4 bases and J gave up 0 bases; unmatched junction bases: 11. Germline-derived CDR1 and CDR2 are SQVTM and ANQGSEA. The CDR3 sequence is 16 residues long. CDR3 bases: TGCAGCGTTGGAGGGGTAGACGGGAGGGCCTCCTACGAGCAGTACTTC. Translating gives CSVGGVDGRASYEQYF.

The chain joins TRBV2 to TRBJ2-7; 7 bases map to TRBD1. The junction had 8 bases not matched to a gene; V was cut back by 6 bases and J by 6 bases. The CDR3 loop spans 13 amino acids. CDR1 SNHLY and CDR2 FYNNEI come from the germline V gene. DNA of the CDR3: TGTGCCAGCAGCTTCGACAGGGCGGGCGAGCAGTACTTC. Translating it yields CASSFDRAGEQYF.

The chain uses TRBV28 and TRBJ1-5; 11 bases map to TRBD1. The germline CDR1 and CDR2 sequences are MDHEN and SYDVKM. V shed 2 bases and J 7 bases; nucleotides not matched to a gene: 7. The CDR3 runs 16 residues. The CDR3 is CASSLMDRGRGQPQHF. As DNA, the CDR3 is TGTGCCAGCAGTTTAATGGACAGGGGGCGCGGCCAGCCCCAGCATTTT. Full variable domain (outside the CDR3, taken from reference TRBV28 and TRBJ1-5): DVKVTQSSRYLVKRTGEKVFLECVQDMDHENMFWYRQDPGLGLRLIYFSYDVKMKEKGDIPEGYSVSREKKERFSLILESASTNQTSMYLCASSLMDRGRGQPQHFGDGTRLSIL.

The DNA for the CDR3 is TGTGCCAGCAGCTTAGTGGGATCCTACGAGCAGTACTTC. Its protein product is CASSLVGSYEQYF. The V call is TRBV11-1, the J call TRBJ2-7; D not resolved. Germline assignment: CDR1 SGHAT and CDR2 FQDESV (reference sequence). This CDR3 region has 13 residues. V was clipped by 1 base and J by 1 base, with 5 bases between them.

The CDR3 here is CASSLGVGVSGNTIYF. CDR3 coding DNA: TGTGCCAGCAGCTTAGGGGTAGGGGTCTCTGGAAACACCATATATTTT. The rearrangement uses TRBV7-9 and TRBJ1-3, with D tentatively TRBD1 (5 bases). The CDR3 runs to 16 residues. Germline lookup yields CDR1 SEHNR and CDR2 FQNEAQ (reference sequence). V dropped 1 base and J dropped 0 bases, with 10 bases sitting between them.

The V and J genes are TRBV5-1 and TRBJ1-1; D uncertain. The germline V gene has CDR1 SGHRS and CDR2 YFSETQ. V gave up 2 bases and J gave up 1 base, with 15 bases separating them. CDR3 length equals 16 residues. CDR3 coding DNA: TGCGCCAGCAGCTTCGCCCCGGGCGGAACGAACACTGAAGCTTTCTTT. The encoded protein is CASSFAPGGTNTEAFF.

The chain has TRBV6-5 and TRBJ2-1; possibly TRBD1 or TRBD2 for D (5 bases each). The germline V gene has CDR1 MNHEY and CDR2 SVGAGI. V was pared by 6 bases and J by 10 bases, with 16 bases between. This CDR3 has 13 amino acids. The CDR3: CASRLQGDGEQFF. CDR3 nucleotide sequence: TGTGCCAGCAGGCTCCAGGGAGATGGGGAGCAGTTCTTC.

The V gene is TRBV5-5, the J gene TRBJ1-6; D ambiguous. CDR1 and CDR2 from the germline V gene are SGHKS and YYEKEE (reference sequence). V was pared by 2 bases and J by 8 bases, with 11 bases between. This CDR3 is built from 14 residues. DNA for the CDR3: TGTGCCAGCAGCTTTACCTGGGCGGATTCACCCCTCCACTTT. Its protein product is CASSFTWADSPLHF.

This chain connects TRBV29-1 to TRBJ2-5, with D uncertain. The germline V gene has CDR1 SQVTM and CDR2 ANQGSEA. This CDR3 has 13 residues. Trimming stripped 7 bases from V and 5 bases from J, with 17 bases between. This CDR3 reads CSAAWTSRETQYF. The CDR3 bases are TGCAGCGCGGCTTGGACCTCGAGGGAGACCCAGTACTTC.

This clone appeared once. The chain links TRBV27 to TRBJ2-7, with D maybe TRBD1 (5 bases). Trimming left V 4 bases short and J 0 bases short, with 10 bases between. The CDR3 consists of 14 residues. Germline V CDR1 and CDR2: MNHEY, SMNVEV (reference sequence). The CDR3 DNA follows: TGTGCCAGCAGTTCTCAGGGATTCTCCTACGAGCAGTACTTC. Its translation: CASSSQGFSYEQYF.

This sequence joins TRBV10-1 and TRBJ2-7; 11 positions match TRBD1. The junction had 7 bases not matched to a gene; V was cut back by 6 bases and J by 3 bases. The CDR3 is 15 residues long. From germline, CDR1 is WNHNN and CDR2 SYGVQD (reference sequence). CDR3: CASSGGGQGVYEQYF. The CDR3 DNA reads TGCGCCAGCAGCGGGGGGGGACAGGGGGTCTACGAGCAGTACTTC.

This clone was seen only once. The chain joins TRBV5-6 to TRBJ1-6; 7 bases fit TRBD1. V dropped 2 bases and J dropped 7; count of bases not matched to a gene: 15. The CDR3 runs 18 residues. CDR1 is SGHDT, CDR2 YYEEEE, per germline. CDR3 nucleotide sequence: TGTGCCAGCAGCTTTTGGTGGAAGGGGGCTCTACGGAATTCACCCCTCCACTTT. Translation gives CASSFWWKGALRNSPLHF.

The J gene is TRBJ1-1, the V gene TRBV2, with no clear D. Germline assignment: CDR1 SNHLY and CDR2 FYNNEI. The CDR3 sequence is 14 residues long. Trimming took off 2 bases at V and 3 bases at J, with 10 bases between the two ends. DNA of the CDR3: TGTGCCAGCAGTGAATATGCTTCGGACACTGAAGCTTTCTTT. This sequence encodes CASSEYASDTEAFF.

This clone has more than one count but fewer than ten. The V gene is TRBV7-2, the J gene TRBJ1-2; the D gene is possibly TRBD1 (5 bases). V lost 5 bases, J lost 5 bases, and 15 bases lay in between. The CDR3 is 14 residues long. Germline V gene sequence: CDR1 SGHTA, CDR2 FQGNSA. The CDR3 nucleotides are TGTGCCAGCAGCGCCTTCTTGGGGCCGTATGGCTACACCTTC. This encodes CASSAFLGPYGYTF. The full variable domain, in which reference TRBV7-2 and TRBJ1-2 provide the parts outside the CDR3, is GAGVSQSPSNKVTEKGKDVELRCDPISGHTALYWYRQSLGQGLEFLIYFQGNSAPDKSGLPSDRFSAERTGGSVSTLTIQRTQQEDSAVYLCASSAFLGPYGYTFGSGTRLTVV.

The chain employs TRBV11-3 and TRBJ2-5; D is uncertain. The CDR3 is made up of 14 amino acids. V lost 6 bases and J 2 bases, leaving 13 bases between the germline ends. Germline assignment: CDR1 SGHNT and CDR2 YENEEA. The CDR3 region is CASSLGPEQETQYF. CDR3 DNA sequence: TGTGCCAGCAGTCTCGGGCCTGAACAAGAGACCCAGTACTTC.

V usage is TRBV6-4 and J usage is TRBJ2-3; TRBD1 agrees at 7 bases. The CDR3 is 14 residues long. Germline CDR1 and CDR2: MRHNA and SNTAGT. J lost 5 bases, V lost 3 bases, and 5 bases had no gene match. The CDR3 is CASSEGQSKDTQYF. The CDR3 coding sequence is TGTGCCAGCAGTGAGGGACAGTCCAAAGATACGCAGTATTTT.

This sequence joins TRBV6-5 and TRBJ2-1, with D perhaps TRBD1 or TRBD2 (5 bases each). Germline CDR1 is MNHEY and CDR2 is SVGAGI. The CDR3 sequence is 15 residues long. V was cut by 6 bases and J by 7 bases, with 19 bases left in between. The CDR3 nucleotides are TGTGCCAGCAGCACGGACTCCTGGGGCAGGAATGAGCAGTTCTTC. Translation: CASSTDSWGRNEQFF.

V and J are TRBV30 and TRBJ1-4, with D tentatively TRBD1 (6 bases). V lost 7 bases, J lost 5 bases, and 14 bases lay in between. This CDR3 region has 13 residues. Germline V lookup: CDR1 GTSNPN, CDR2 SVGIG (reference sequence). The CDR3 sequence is CASSDSRNEKLFF. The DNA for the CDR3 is TGTGCCTCTTCGGACAGCCGGAATGAAAAACTGTTTTTT.